This record concerns one TCR beta chain sequence. These data belong to a study of T cell changes during pregnancy in multiple sclerosis. Generated by immunoSEQ multiplex PCR, the TCRdb table keeps only in-frame clones and is missing some. Among about 59,000 clones listed, about 83% were seen once. Per the germline V gene, CDR1 is MNHEY and CDR2 is SMNVEV (reference sequence). There are 15 residues in the CDR3. After removal of 3 bases from V and 1 base from J, the junction contained 3 bases not matched to a gene. This clonotype was obtained from a human donor whose cells served as feeder cells for cultures in a pregnancy study. The source material was peripheral blood from another person, used as feeder cells. This chain links TRBV27 with TRBJ2-3; 8 bases match TRBD2. The CDR3 loop is CASSFPAGGTDTQYF. The DNA for the CDR3 is TGTGCCAGCAGTTTTCCAGCGGGGGGCACAGATACGCAGTATTTT.